This is a list of T cell receptor beta chains from one sample in a study of shared T cell receptors in the human thymus. Using immunoSEQ multiplex PCR, the repertoire was profiled, and TCRdb retains in-frame clones only, with some absent. The sample has under 700,000 clones; approximately 80% are singletons. These data also formed part of another study, on human thymus T cells.

Input material: thymocytes. Source of these receptors: a boy under two years old with a congenital heart defect. The CDR3 runs from the conserved cysteine through the conserved F or W. D genes are given only for firm matches. Size is stated for part of the rows, as once, few or many counts, or as a class when the clone is expanded.

TRBJ2-7,NA,NA,TRBV4-3,CASSQDKSSYEQYF,TGCGCCAGCAGCCAAGATAAATCCTCCTACGAGCAGTACTTC
TRBJ2-1,NA,few,TRBV7-8,CASSKAAIMNEQFF,TGTGCCAGCAGCAAAGCGGCGATAATGAATGAGCAGTTCTTC
TRBJ2-1,NA,NA,TRBV10-2,CASFQINEQFF,TGCGCCAGCTTCCAGATCAATGAGCAGTTCTTC
TRBJ1-2,TRBD1,NA,TRBV28,CASSSGQGRYYGYTF,TGTGCCAGCAGTTCGGGACAGGGGCGATACTATGGCTACACCTTC
TRBJ2-2,TRBD1,NA,TRBV7-2,CASSVPGQGRTGELFF,TGTGCCAGCAGCGTACCGGGACAGGGTAGGACCGGGGAGCTGTTTTTT
TRBJ2-5,TRBD2,NA,TRBV4-1,CASSVTSVLGPETQYF,TGCGCCAGCAGCGTTACTAGCGTACTCGGTCCAGAGACCCAGTACTTC
TRBJ1-5,TRBD1,NA,TRBV15,CATSRKGTGRNQPQHF,TGTGCCACCAGCAGGAAAGGGACAGGGCGCAATCAGCCCCAGCATTTT
TRBJ2-1,TRBD2,few,TRBV10-3,CAPEGLAGVGRSYNEQFF,TGTGCCCCCGAGGGACTAGCGGGAGTCGGGCGGTCCTACAATGAGCAGTTCTTC
TRBJ2-7,TRBD2,few,TRBV10-3,CAISTGTRSSYEQYF,TGTGCCATCAGTACCGGGACTAGGAGCTCCTACGAGCAGTACTTC
TRBJ1-1,NA,NA,TRBV5-1,CASSRRGAGRGRCTEAFF,TGCGCCAGCAGCCGCCGGGGGGCAGGGAGGGGTAGATGCACTGAAGCTTTCTTT
TRBJ2-6,TRBD2,few,TRBV19,CASSIPPESGRPSGANVLTF,TGTGCCAGTAGTATACCCCCCGAGAGCGGGAGACCCTCTGGGGCCAACGTCCTGACTTTC
TRBJ2-1,TRBD2,NA,TRBV5-6,CASRLTGTSGHNEQFF,TGTGCCAGCAGGCTGACCGGGACTAGCGGTCACAATGAGCAGTTCTTC
TRBJ1-3,NA,NA,TRBV14,CASSQVAAGAGNTIYF,TGTGCCAGCAGCCAAGTTGCCGCCGGAGCGGGAAACACCATATATTTT
TRBJ2-7,TRBD2,NA,TRBV5-4,CASSLTSGSSEQYF,TGTGCCAGCAGCTTAACTAGCGGGAGCTCTGAGCAGTACTTC
TRBJ1-1,NA,once,TRBV6-1,CASTEGEAGSTEAFF,TGTGCCAGCACCGAAGGGGAGGCCGGCAGCACTGAAGCTTTCTTT
TRBJ2-7,NA,NA,TRBV4-1,CASSQDPAGPQEPGSQYEQYF,TGCGCCAGCAGCCAAGATCCCGCCGGGCCCCAGGAACCGGGGTCGCAATACGAGCAGTACTTC
TRBJ1-2,NA,NA,TRBV6-1,CASSEAPGLLSYGYTF,TGTGCCAGCAGTGAAGCGCCGGGTCTCCTGAGCTATGGCTACACCTTC
TRBJ1-1,NA,few,TRBV25-1,CASTPGLPGAEAFF,TGTGCCAGCACTCCGGGACTCCCAGGAGCTGAAGCTTTCTTT
TRBJ2-6,NA,few,TRBV4-1,CASSQGWPKGGAGANVLTF,TGCGCCAGCAGCCAAGGATGGCCCAAAGGAGGAGCTGGGGCCAACGTCCTGACTTTC
TRBJ1-5,NA,NA,TRBV7-2,CASSLGARGTGDSNQPQHF,TGTGCCAGCAGCTTAGGGGCCCGGGGGACGGGAGATAGCAATCAGCCCCAGCATTTT
TRBJ1-5,NA,NA,TRBV27,CASSPYRVLGQPQHF,TGTGCCAGCAGTCCGTACAGGGTCCTAGGGCAGCCCCAGCATTTT
TRBJ1-5,NA,NA,TRBV10-3,CAISELGGQPQHF,TGTGCCATCAGTGAGTTGGGGGGTCAGCCCCAGCATTTT
TRBJ2-7,NA,NA,TRBV5-1,CASSLRSDSSYEQYF,TGCGCCAGCAGCTTGAGGTCTGACTCCTCCTACGAGCAGTACTTC
TRBJ2-7,NA,NA,TRBV1,CTSSQDAAEHGQIGFYEQYF,TGCACCAGCAGCCAAGATGCCGCGGAGCACGGTCAGATCGGGTTTTACGAGCAGTACTTC
TRBJ2-3,TRBD2,NA,TRBV28,CASSFPLPGTSGSADTQYF,TGTGCCAGCAGTTTCCCCCTCCCCGGGACTAGCGGGTCAGCAGATACGCAGTATTTT
TRBJ2-1,NA,few,TRBV7-2,CASSSSNEQFF,TGTGCCAGCAGCTCCTCCAATGAGCAGTTCTTC
TRBJ2-2,NA,NA,TRBV5-4,CASSLTLGDTGELFF,TGTGCCAGCAGCTTGACCCTCGGGGACACCGGGGAGCTGTTTTTT
TRBJ2-7,TRBD1,NA,TRBV19,CASSISGTGNEQYF,TGTGCCAGTAGTATATCGGGGACAGGGAACGAGCAGTACTTC
TRBJ1-1,NA,NA,TRBV15,CATSRAQGYVLDGEAFF,TGTGCCACCAGCAGAGCTCAGGGGTATGTCCTGGATGGTGAAGCTTTCTTT
TRBJ1-6,TRBD1,NA,TRBV19,CASAEGQFNSPLHF,TGTGCCAGTGCCGAGGGACAGTTCAATTCACCCCTCCACTTT
TRBJ2-2,TRBD2,few,TRBV5-4,CASSPSGLAGPAGELFF,TGTGCCAGCAGCCCGTCGGGACTAGCGGGCCCCGCCGGGGAGCTGTTTTTT
TRBJ1-2,NA,once,TRBV15,CATSREGRVDYGYTF,TGTGCCACCAGCAGAGAGGGCAGGGTGGACTATGGCTACACCTTC
TRBJ2-1,NA,NA,TRBV9,CASSSTGTLRNEQFF,TGTGCCAGCAGCTCTACAGGGACCCTTCGAAATGAGCAGTTCTTC
TRBJ2-7,TRBD2,NA,TRBV6-5,CASSSPGRELYEQYF,TGTGCCAGCAGTTCCCCGGGGCGGGAGCTCTACGAGCAGTACTTC
TRBJ2-7,TRBD1,NA,TRBV12-5,CASGLPRDREHEQYF,TGTGCTAGTGGTTTGCCCAGGGACAGGGAGCACGAGCAGTACTTC
TRBJ2-7,TRBD1,NA,TRBV2,CASSLWDRGHYEQYF,TGTGCCAGCAGTCTATGGGACAGGGGGCACTACGAGCAGTACTTC
TRBJ2-5,TRBD2,NA,TRBV4-3,CASSQDRGGRETQYF,TGCGCCAGCAGCCAAGATCGGGGAGGGCGGGAGACCCAGTACTTC
TRBJ2-3,TRBD2,NA,TRBV5-4,CASSPGLAGGPGTDTQYF,TGTGCCAGCAGCCCCGGACTAGCGGGAGGGCCGGGGACAGATACGCAGTATTTT
TRBJ2-1,TRBD2,NA,TRBV10-2,CASSRLAGYNEQFF,TGCGCCAGCAGTCGCCTAGCGGGCTACAATGAGCAGTTCTTC
TRBJ2-1,NA,NA,TRBV25-1,CASSEYSGKPTYNEQFF,TGTGCCAGCAGTGAATATTCGGGGAAACCCACCTACAATGAGCAGTTCTTC
TRBJ1-1,TRBD1,NA,TRBV15,CATSRGGGWTEAFF,TGTGCCACCAGCAGAGGAGGGGGCTGGACTGAAGCTTTCTTT
TRBJ2-7,NA,NA,TRBV30,CAWRGSSYEQYF,TGTGCCTGGAGGGGGAGCTCCTACGAGCAGTACTTC
TRBJ2-2,TRBD2,few,TRBV5-4,CASSRGGSGTSVANTGELFF,TGTGCCAGCAGCCGCGGGGGTAGCGGGACCTCCGTCGCGAACACCGGGGAGCTGTTTTTT
TRBJ2-7,TRBD1,NA,TRBV14,CASSDTARDRYEQYF,TGTGCCAGCAGCGACACTGCCCGGGACAGATACGAGCAGTACTTC
TRBJ2-5,TRBD1,NA,TRBV19,CASSAGTGSSETQYF,TGTGCCAGTAGTGCTGGGACAGGGAGTTCGGAGACCCAGTACTTC
TRBJ2-7,NA,NA,TRBV12-5,CASGSHSYEQYF,TGTGCTAGTGGTTCGCACAGCTACGAGCAGTACTTC
TRBJ2-5,TRBD1,NA,TRBV6-1,CASSDRGGETQYF,TGTGCCAGCTCGGACAGGGGAGGAGAGACCCAGTACTTC